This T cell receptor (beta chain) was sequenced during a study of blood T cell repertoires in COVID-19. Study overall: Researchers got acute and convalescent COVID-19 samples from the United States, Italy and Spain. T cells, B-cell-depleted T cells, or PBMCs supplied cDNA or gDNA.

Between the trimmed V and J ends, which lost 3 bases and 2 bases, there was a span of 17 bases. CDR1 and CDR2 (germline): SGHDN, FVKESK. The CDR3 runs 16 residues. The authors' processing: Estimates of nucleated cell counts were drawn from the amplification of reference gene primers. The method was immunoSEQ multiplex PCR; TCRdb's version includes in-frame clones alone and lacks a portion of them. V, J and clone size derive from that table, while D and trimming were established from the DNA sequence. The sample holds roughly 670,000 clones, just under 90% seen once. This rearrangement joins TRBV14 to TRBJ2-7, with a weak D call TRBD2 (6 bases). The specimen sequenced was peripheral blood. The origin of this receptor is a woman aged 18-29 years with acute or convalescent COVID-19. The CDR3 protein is CASSHLMGLETYEQYF. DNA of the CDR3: TGTGCCAGCAGCCATCTCATGGGACTGGAAACCTACGAGCAGTACTTC.